The 13 T cell receptor beta chains given below trace back to one sample, sequenced in a study of control samples from healthy donors and cancer patients. Here immunoSEQ multiplex PCR was the method, and the copy in TCRdb shows in-frame clones only, minus some. The sample holds 75,000 to 90,000 clones, about 89% seen once. What was sequenced was blood. Receptors were obtained from a man aged 25-45 years in good health.

The chain uses TRBV29-1 and TRBJ2-6; 10 bases are shared with TRBD1. Germline V gene sequence: CDR1 SQVTM, CDR2 ANQGSEA. V was clipped by 8 bases and J by 2 bases; unmatched bases: 9. This CDR3 has 16 amino acids. For the CDR3, the DNA is TGCAGCATCCGACAGGGGGCTAGGCCTGGGGCCAACGTCCTGACTTTC. Translating it yields CSIRQGARPGANVLTF.

The chain employs TRBV7-9 and TRBJ2-3; D is undetermined. This CDR3 region has 14 residues. V was clipped by 2 bases and J by 8 bases, with 14 bases between them. The germline V gene encodes CDR1 SEHNR and CDR2 FQNEAQ (reference sequence). The CDR3 DNA is TGTGCCAGCAGCTTAAGTGACCCCCGAGTTACGCAGTATTTT. This encodes CASSLSDPRVTQYF.

V usage is TRBV4-1 and J usage is TRBJ1-6; weak D call: TRBD1 (6 bases). The germline gives CDR1 MGHRA, CDR2 YSYEKL. The CDR3 has 15 amino acids. Trimming took off 0 bases at V and 7 bases at J, with 10 bases between the two ends. The CDR3 reads CASSQDRGANSPLHF. Here the CDR3 DNA reads TGCGCCAGCAGCCAAGACAGGGGTGCGAATTCACCCCTCCACTTT.

This chain links TRBV7-8 with TRBJ1-5, with D possibly being TRBD1 (5 bases). Trimming removed 5 bases at V and 2 bases at J, with 25 bases between. Looked up from germline, CDR1 is SGHVS and CDR2 is FQNEAQ. There are 19 residues in the CDR3. CDR3: CASSGPEGTPMWGNQPQHF. Here the CDR3 DNA reads TGTGCCAGCAGCGGGCCCGAGGGGACCCCGATGTGGGGCAATCAGCCCCAGCATTTT.

V gene TRBV19 combines with J gene TRBJ1-2; 7 positions agree with TRBD1. The CDR3 has 15 residues. V lost 10 bases, J lost 8 bases, and 19 bases stayed unmatched. Germline CDR1 is LNHDA and CDR2 is SQIVND (reference sequence). For the CDR3, the DNA is TGTGCCACCGACCTTCTACAGGGGTCTACGGAAGGCTACACCTTC. This sequence encodes CATDLLQGSTEGYTF. The variable domain in full, completed from reference TRBV19 and TRBJ1-2, reads DGGITQSPKYLFRKEGQNVTLSCEQNLNHDAMYWYRQDPGQGLRLIYYSQIVNDFQKGDIAEGYSVSREKKESFPLTVTSAQKNPTAFYLCATDLLQGSTEGYTFGSGTRLTVV.

CDR3 loop: CAWSPVWGADEQYV. The CDR3 nucleotides are TGTGCCTGGAGCCCGGTATGGGGGGCTGACGAGCAGTACGTC. This chain joins TRBV30 and TRBJ2-7; D tentatively reads TRBD1 or TRBD2 (6 bases each). With 3 bases removed from V and 5 bases from J, the gap between germline ends came to 17 bases. The CDR3 covers 14 residues. Germline V gene sequence: CDR1 GTSNPN, CDR2 SVGIG (reference sequence).

This sequence joins TRBV18 and TRBJ1-2; the D is unclear. This CDR3 is 15 amino acids long. Trimming pared 2 bases from V and 4 bases from J, leaving 14 bases between. CDR1 is KGHSH, CDR2 LQKENI, per germline. The CDR3 DNA sequence: TGTGCCAGCTCACCAAGCCAGAGCCCCACCTATGGCTACACCTTC. Amino acids: CASSPSQSPTYGYTF.

The V and J genes are TRBV11-2 and TRBJ1-1; perhaps TRBD1 as D (6 bases). Germline values: CDR1 SGHAT, CDR2 FQNNGV. V gave up 0 bases and J gave up 4 bases, with 18 bases separating them. CDR3 length equals 17 residues. In nucleotides, the CDR3 is TGTGCCAGCAGCTTAGAAAGGGGGGCGCGGGTGGGCACTGAAGCTTTCTTT. Translated, it gives CASSLERGARVGTEAFF.

The chain employs TRBV6-5 and TRBJ1-2, with 8 nucleotides matching TRBD1. Germline CDR1 MNHEY, CDR2 SVGAGI. The CDR3 sequence is 15 residues long. V lost 7 bases, J lost 8 bases, and 15 bases stayed unmatched. The CDR3 DNA reads TGTGCCAGCAACGAAGGAACAGGGGGTAGAAACGGCTACACCTTC. It specifies CASNEGTGGRNGYTF.

The rearrangement joins TRBV3-1 (or the pseudogene TRBV3-2) to TRBJ2-1; TRBD1 agrees at 8 bases. The V gene end was trimmed by 4 bases and the J gene end by 2 bases; junction bases not matched to a gene: 10. Germline V gene lookup returns CDR1 LGHDT and CDR2 YNNKEL (reference sequence). The CDR3 length is 17 residues. In nucleotides, the CDR3 is TGTGCCAGCAGCCCCGCCTCAGGGGGCGCGACCTACAATGAGCAGTTCTTC. This gives the protein CASSPASGGATYNEQFF.

The chain joins TRBV5-1 to TRBJ2-1; 9 nucleotides match TRBD2. This CDR3 contains 16 residues. CDR1 is SGHRS, CDR2 YFSETQ, per germline. With 5 bases clipped from V and 1 base from J, the junction kept 7 bases outside the gene matches. DNA of the CDR3: TGCGCCAGCAGGGCCCCAAGCGGGGGGTCCTACAATGAGCAGTTCTTC. Protein: CASRAPSGGSYNEQFF.

This clone has a single count. The V and J genes are TRBV2 and TRBJ1-3; possible D gene TRBD1, 5 bases. There are 14 residues in the CDR3. Trimming shortened V by 5 bases and J by 0 bases, and 8 bases separated the two germline ends. Germline CDR1 SNHLY, CDR2 FYNNEI. The CDR3 region is CASSRGGSGNTIYF. CDR3 DNA sequence: TGTGCCAGCAGTCGTGGGGGCTCTGGAAACACCATATATTTT.

The chain recombines TRBV6-5 with TRBJ1-2; D perhaps matches TRBD1 (5 bases). Germline loops: CDR1 MNHEY, CDR2 SVGAGI. V lost 7 bases to trimming and J lost 6 bases, with 15 bases between them. The CDR3 is 13 amino acids. CDR3 coding DNA: TGTGCCAGCACCTGGGGGGGTAGCGATGGCTACACCTTC. This sequence encodes CASTWGGSDGYTF.